This T cell receptor (beta chain) was sequenced for a study of response to subunit inactivated influenza vaccine. CDR3 length: 12 residues. Trimming took off 3 bases at V and 6 bases at J, with 6 bases between the two ends. CDR1 is MNHEY and CDR2 is SVGEGT in the germline V gene. Using its own MiXCR run on the RT-PCR reads, TCRdb lists one record per CDR3 protein. The table lists roughly 790,000 distinct CDR3 sequences, around 20% of them singletons. The chain recombines TRBV6-2 or TRBV6-3 with TRBJ2-4; D call uncertain. The source is a man in his fifties or sixties who received an inactivated influenza vaccine. Source: PBMCs from blood, taken 5 days after vaccination. CDR3 protein: CASSYAGNIQYF. The CDR3 bases are TGTGCCAGCAGTTATGCCGGAAACATTCAGTACTTC.